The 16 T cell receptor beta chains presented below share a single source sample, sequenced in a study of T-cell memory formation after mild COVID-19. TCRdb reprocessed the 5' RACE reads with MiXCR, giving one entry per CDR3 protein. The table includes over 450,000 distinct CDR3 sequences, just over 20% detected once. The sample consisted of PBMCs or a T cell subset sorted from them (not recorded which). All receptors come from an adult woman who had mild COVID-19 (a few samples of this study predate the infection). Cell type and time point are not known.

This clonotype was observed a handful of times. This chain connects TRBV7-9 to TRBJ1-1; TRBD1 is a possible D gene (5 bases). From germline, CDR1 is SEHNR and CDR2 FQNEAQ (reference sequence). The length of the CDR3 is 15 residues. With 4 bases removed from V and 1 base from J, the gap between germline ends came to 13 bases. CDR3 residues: CASSSGWGRNTEAFF. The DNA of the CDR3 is TGTGCCAGCAGCTCGGGATGGGGGAGGAACACTGAAGCTTTCTTT.

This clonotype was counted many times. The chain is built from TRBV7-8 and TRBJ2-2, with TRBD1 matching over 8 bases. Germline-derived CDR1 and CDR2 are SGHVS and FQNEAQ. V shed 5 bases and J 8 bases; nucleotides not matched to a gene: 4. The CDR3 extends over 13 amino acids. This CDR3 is CASSRGQAGELFF. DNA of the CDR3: TGTGCCAGCAGCAGGGGACAGGCTGGGGAGCTGTTTTTT.

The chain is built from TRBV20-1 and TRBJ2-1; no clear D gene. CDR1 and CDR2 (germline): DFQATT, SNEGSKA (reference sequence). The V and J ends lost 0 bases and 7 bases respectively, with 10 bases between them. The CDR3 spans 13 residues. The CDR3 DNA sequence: TGCAGTGCTAGAGATTCGAGCTTGAATGAGCAGTTCTTC. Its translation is CSARDSSLNEQFF.

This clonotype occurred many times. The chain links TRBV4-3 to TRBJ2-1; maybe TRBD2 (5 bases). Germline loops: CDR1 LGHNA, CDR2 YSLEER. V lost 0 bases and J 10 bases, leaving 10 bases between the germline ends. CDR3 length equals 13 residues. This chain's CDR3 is CASSQEAEREQFF. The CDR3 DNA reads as TGCGCCAGCAGCCAAGAGGCAGAGCGGGAGCAGTTCTTC.

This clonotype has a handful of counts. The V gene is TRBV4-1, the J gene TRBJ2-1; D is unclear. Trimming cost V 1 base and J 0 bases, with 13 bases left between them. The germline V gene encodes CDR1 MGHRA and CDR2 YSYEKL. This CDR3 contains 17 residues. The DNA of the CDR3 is TGCGCCAGCAGCCAAGTTGGTTTTACGAGCTCCTACAATGAGCAGTTCTTC. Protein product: CASSQVGFTSSYNEQFF.

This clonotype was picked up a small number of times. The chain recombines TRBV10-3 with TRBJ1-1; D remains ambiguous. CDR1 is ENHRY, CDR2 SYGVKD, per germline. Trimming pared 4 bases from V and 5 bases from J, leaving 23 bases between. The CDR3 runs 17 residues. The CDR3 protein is CAISGLLVEFAHTEAFF. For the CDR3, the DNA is TGTGCCATCAGTGGATTACTTGTCGAGTTTGCCCATACTGAAGCTTTCTTT.

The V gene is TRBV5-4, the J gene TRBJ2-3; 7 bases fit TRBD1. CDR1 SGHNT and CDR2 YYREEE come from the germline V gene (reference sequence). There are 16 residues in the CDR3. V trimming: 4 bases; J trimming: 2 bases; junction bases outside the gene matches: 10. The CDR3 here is CASSTNTGVNTDTQYF. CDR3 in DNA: TGTGCCAGCAGCACGAACACAGGGGTCAACACAGATACGCAGTATTTT.

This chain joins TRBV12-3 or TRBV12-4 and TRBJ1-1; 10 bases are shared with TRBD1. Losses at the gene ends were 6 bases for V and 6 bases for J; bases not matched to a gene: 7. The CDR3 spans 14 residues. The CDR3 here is CASRSTGGKAEAFF. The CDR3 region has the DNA TGTGCCAGCAGGTCGACAGGGGGCAAGGCTGAAGCTTTCTTT.

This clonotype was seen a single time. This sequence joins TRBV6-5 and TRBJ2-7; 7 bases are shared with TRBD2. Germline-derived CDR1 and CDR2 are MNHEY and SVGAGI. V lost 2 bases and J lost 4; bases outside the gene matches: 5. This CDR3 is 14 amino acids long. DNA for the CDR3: TGTGCCAGCAGTTACGGGGGGGGGAGGTACGAGCAGTACTTC. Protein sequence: CASSYGGGRYEQYF.

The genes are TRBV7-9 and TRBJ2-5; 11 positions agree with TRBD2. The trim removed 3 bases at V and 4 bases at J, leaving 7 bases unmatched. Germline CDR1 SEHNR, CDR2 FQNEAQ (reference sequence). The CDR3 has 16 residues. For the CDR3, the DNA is TGTGCCAGCAGCTTCATAGCGGGGGGGCCGGGAGAGACCCAGTACTTC. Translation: CASSFIAGGPGETQYF.

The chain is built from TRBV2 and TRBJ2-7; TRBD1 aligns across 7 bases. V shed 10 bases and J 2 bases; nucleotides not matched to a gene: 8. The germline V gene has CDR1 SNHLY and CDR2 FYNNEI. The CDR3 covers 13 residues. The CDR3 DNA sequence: TGTGCCAACAAACAGGGGATTCCCTACGAGCAGTACTTC. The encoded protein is CANKQGIPYEQYF.

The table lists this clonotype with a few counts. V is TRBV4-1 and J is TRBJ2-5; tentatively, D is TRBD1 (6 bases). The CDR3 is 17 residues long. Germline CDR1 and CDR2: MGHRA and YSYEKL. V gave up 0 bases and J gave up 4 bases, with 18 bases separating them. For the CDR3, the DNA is TGCGCCAGCAGCCAAGAAAGAGGCAGGGGTCGTGCAGAGACCCAGTACTTC. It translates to CASSQERGRGRAETQYF.

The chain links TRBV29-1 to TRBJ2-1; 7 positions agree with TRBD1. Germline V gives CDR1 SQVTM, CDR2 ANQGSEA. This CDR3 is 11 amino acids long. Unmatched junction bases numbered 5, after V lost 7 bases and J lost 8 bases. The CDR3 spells CSGMQGDEQFF. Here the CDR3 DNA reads TGCAGCGGCATGCAGGGGGATGAGCAGTTCTTC.

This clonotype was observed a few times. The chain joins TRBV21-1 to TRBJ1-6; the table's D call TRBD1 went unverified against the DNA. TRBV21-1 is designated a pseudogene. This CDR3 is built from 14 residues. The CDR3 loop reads CASSYRVWDSPLHF. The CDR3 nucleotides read TGTGCCAGCAGCTACAGGGTGTGGGATTCACCCCTCCACTTT.

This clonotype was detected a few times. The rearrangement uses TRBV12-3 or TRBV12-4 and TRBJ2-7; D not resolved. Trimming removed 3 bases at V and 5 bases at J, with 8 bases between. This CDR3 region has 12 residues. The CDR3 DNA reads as TGTGCCAGCAGTTTTGTTGCCAACGAGCAGTACTTC. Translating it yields CASSFVANEQYF.

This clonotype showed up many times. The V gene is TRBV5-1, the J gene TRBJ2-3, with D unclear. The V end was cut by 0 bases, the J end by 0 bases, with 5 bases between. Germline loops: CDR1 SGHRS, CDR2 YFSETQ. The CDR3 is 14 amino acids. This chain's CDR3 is CASSLDGSTDTQYF. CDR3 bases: TGCGCCAGCAGCTTGGACGGTAGCACAGATACGCAGTATTTT.